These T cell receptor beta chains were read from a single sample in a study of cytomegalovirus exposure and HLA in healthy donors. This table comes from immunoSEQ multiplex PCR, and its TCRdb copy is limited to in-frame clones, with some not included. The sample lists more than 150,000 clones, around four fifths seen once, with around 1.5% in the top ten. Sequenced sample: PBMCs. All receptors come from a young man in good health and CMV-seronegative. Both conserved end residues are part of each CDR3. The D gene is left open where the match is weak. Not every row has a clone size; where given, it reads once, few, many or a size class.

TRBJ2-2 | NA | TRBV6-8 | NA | CASSYDAARVHGELFF | TGTGCCAGCAGTTACGATGCCGCACGGGTCCACGGGGAGCTGTTTTTT
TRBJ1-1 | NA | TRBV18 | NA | CASSLGGPNTEAFF | TGTGCCAGCTCACTTGGCGGGCCGAACACTGAAGCTTTCTTT
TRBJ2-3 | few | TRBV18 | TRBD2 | CASSKGLAVKVDTQYF | TGTGCCAGCTCAAAGGGACTAGCTGTAAAGGTAGATACGCAGTATTTT
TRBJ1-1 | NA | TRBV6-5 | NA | CASSPRHQAVEAFF | TGTGCCAGCAGCCCTCGCCACCAAGCGGTCGAAGCTTTCTTT
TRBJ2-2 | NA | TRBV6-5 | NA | CASSYQDSANTGELFF | TGTGCCAGCAGTTACCAGGACAGCGCGAACACCGGGGAGCTGTTTTTT
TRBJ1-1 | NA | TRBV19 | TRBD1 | CASSTQRTGGGPEAFF | TGTGCCAGTAGTACACAAAGAACAGGGGGCGGGCCTGAAGCTTTCTTT
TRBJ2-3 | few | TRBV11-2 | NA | CASSSTTDTQYF | TGTGCCAGCAGCTCGACAACAGATACGCAGTATTTT
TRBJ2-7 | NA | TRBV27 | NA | CASSPLTGRRHEQYF | TGTGCCAGCTCCCCTCTGACAGGACGTCGCCACGAGCAGTACTTC
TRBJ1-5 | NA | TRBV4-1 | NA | CASSQEDTGLSNQPQHF | TGCGCCAGCAGCCAAGAGGACACTGGATTGAGCAATCAGCCCCAGCATTTT
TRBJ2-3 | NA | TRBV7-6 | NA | CASSLATGHSTDTQYF | TGTGCCAGCAGCTTAGCGACAGGTCATAGCACAGATACGCAGTATTTT
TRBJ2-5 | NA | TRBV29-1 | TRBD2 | CSIRTGTRTAQYF | TGCAGCATCCGAACCGGGACTAGAACGGCCCAGTACTTC
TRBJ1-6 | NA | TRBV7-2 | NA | CASSLEPGLNSPLHF | TGTGCCAGCAGCTTAGAGCCAGGACTTAATTCACCCCTCCACTTT
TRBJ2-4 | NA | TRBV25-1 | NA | CASSEWRIGKNIQYF | TGTGCCAGCAGTGAATGGAGGATTGGCAAAAACATTCAGTACTTC
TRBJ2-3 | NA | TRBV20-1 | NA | CSARVEDTQYF | TGCAGTGCTAGAGTCGAGGATACGCAGTATTTT
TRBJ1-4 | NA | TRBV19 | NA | CASSGATNEKLFF | TGTGCCAGTAGCGGGGCAACTAATGAAAAACTGTTTTTT
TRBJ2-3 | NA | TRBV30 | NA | CAWTGTLFSTDTQYF | TGTGCCTGGACCGGGACTCTCTTTAGCACAGATACGCAGTATTTT
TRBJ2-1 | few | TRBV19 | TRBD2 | CASRSGRTMTNNEQFF | TGTGCCAGTAGGAGCGGGAGGACCATGACGAACAATGAGCAGTTCTTC
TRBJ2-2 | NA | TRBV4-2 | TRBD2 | CASSQRTSGGNTGELFF | TGTGCCAGCAGCCAAAGGACTAGCGGGGGGAACACCGGGGAGCTGTTTTTT
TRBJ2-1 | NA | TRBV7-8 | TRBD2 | CASSLAVAGGPMSNEQFF | TGTGCCAGCAGCTTAGCGGTAGCGGGGGGGCCGATGAGCAATGAGCAGTTCTTC
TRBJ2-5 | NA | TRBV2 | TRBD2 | CASSPRTSGRSRETQYF | TGTGCCAGCAGTCCTCGGACTAGCGGGAGGTCTCGAGAGACCCAGTACTTC
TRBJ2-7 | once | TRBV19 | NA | CASSTTGTWKIYEQYF | TGTGCCAGTAGTACCACCGGGACATGGAAAATCTACGAGCAGTACTTC
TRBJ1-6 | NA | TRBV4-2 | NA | CASSLSDSAGVNNSPLHF | TGTGCCAGCAGCCTCTCGGACAGCGCAGGGGTTAATAATTCACCCCTCCACTTT
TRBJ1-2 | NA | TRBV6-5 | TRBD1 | CASTQGNLGLVAF | TGTGCCAGCACACAGGGGAACTTGGGGCTAGTGGCCTTC
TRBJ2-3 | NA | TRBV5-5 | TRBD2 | CASSLGSSGTADTQYF | TGTGCCAGCAGCTTGGGGTCTAGCGGGACGGCAGATACGCAGTATTTT
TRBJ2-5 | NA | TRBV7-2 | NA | CASSHQTGTRQETQYF | TGTGCCAGCAGCCATCAGACAGGCACCCGGCAGGAGACCCAGTACTTC
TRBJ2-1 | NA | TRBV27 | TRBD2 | CASKPQAGGYNEQFF | TGTGCCAGCAAGCCTCAAGCGGGAGGATACAATGAGCAGTTCTTC
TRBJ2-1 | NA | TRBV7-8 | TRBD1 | CASSLVRTGNNEQFF | TGTGCCAGCAGCTTAGTCAGGACAGGGAACAATGAGCAGTTCTTC
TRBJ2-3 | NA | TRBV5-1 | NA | CASSLIVNPSTDTQYF | TGCGCCAGCAGCTTGATAGTAAATCCTAGCACAGATACGCAGTATTTT